The 22 T cell receptor beta chains below all came from one sample that was sequenced in a study of graft-versus-host responses after intestinal transplantation. Profiling relied on immunoSEQ multiplex PCR, and the TCRdb table lists in-frame clones only, not all of them. The sample shows just under 90,000 clones, roughly 87% of them seen only once. Their target antigens are unknown. Specimen: unstimulated CD8+ T cells sorted from spleen or lymph node cells, collected before intestinal transplant. Every receptor here comes from a human donor who received an intestinal transplant.

The rearrangement joins TRBV28 to TRBJ1-5; D is ambiguous. The germline V and J ends were trimmed by 2 bases and 4 bases, with 12 bases remaining between them. Germline V lookup: CDR1 MDHEN, CDR2 SYDVKM. This CDR3 is built from 15 residues. CDR3 loop: CASSLIGLGNQPQHF. The DNA of the CDR3 is TGTGCCAGCAGTTTAATCGGACTGGGAAATCAGCCCCAGCATTTT.

The rearrangement links TRBV19 to TRBJ2-5, with D perhaps TRBD2 (5 bases). Germline V CDR1 and CDR2: LNHDA, SQIVND (reference sequence). Deletions cut 1 base from V and 5 bases from J, with 14 bases between. The CDR3 runs 15 residues. In DNA, the CDR3 is TGTGCCAGTAGTATAGGGGCGTCAGGCGGGGAGACCCAGTACTTC. It yields the protein CASSIGASGGETQYF.

The rearrangement joins TRBV9 to TRBJ1-5, with a possible D match to TRBD1 (6 bases). This CDR3 comprises 15 residues. CDR1 and CDR2 (germline): SGDLS, YYNGEE. The germline V and J ends were trimmed by 4 bases and 4 bases, with 15 bases remaining between them. The DNA for the CDR3 is TGTGCCAGCAGCCGGGACAAGGCGGCTAATCAGCCCCAGCATTTT. This translates into CASSRDKAANQPQHF.

This clone was seen just once. The chain joins TRBV7-8 to TRBJ1-1; possibly TRBD1 for D (6 bases). The germline CDR1 and CDR2 sequences are SGHVS and FQNEAQ. Trimming removed 4 bases from V and 0 bases from J, with 12 bases in between. CDR3 size: 15 residues. For the CDR3, the DNA is TGTGCCAGCAGCTACCAACAGGGTATGAACACTGAAGCTTTCTTT. This codes for CASSYQQGMNTEAFF.

This chain joins TRBV28 and TRBJ2-5; the D gene is possibly TRBD1 (5 bases). The CDR3 runs to 17 residues. V dropped 5 bases and J dropped 2 bases, with 21 bases sitting between them. CDR1 is MDHEN and CDR2 is SYDVKM in the germline V gene. The CDR3 reads CASSHPRGALGQETQYF. CDR3 coding DNA: TGTGCCAGCAGTCACCCGCGTGGGGCGCTGGGGCAAGAGACCCAGTACTTC.

The chain links TRBV7-9 to TRBJ2-6; 7 bases align to TRBD1. With V trimmed by 2 bases and J by 4 bases, 11 bases remained unmatched. Germline V gives CDR1 SEHNR, CDR2 FQNEAQ (reference sequence). CDR3 length: 18 residues. DNA of the CDR3: TGTGCCAGCAGCTTAAAACTTACAGGGGTGGCAGGGGCCAACGTCCTGACTTTC. This encodes CASSLKLTGVAGANVLTF.

The J gene is TRBJ2-3, the V gene TRBV9; D ambiguous. The ends were cut back, 7 bases at V and 2 bases at J, with 11 bases in the middle. The CDR3 covers 13 residues. CDR1 is SGDLS and CDR2 is YYNGEE in the germline V gene. CDR3: CASGMSATDTQYF. CDR3 nucleotides: TGTGCCAGCGGTATGAGCGCCACAGATACGCAGTATTTT.

The chain combines TRBV11-2 with TRBJ1-2; D might be TRBD1 (6 bases). Germline values: CDR1 SGHAT, CDR2 FQNNGV. Trimming stripped 5 bases from V and 3 bases from J, with 19 bases between. CDR3 length: 16 residues. CDR3 region: CASSQRDRLTDYGYTF. As DNA, the CDR3 is TGTGCCAGCAGCCAGAGAGACAGGCTGACTGACTATGGCTACACCTTC. Drawing the rest from reference TRBV11-2 and TRBJ1-2, the complete variable domain is EAGVAQSPRYKIIEKRQSVAFWCNPISGHATLYWYQQILGQGPKLLIQFQNNGVVDDSQLPKDRFSAERLKGVDSTLKIQPAKLEDSAVYLCASSQRDRLTDYGYTFGSGTRLTVV.

This chain joins TRBV5-6 and TRBJ1-1; D is ambiguous. This CDR3 is built from 13 residues. V lost 0 bases to trimming and J lost 4 bases, with 7 bases between them. The V gene's germline CDR1 is SGHDT and CDR2 YYEEEE. CDR3 residues: CASSLVGSTEAFF. The CDR3 region has the DNA TGTGCCAGCAGCTTGGTAGGGAGCACTGAAGCTTTCTTT. Variable domain in full (rest from reference TRBV5-6 and TRBJ1-1): DAGVTQSPTHLIKTRGQQVTLRCSPKSGHDTVSWYQQALGQGPQFIFQYYEEEERQRGNFPDRFSGHQFPNYSSELNVNALLLGDSALYLCASSLVGSTEAFFGQGTRLTVV.

CDR3 protein: CASRYTSGASYEQYF. CDR3 DNA sequence: TGTGCCAGCAGATATACTAGCGGGGCTTCCTACGAGCAGTACTTC. V usage is TRBV6-5 and J usage is TRBJ2-7, with TRBD2 identical over 10 bases. Germline CDR1 is MNHEY and CDR2 is SVGAGI. The CDR3 totals 15 residues. With 6 bases clipped from V and 1 base from J, the junction kept 6 bases outside the gene matches.

The chain links TRBV5-1 to TRBJ2-7, with a weak D call TRBD1 (6 bases). V was trimmed by 0 bases and J by 2 bases, leaving 9 bases between them. Germline loops: CDR1 SGHRS, CDR2 YFSETQ. CDR3 length: 14 residues. The CDR3 protein is CASSLEGVTYEQYF. CDR3 nucleotides: TGCGCCAGCAGCTTGGAGGGGGTGACCTACGAGCAGTACTTC.

The genes are TRBV5-5 and TRBJ1-4; possible D gene TRBD1, 6 bases. Germline V CDR1 and CDR2: SGHKS, YYEKEE (reference sequence). The CDR3 sequence is 16 residues long. Between the trimmed V and J ends, which lost 4 bases and 4 bases, there was a span of 17 bases. CDR3 DNA sequence: TGTGCCAGCAGCCGAGCCATACAGGGCGGTAATGAAAAACTGTTTTTT. Translated: CASSRAIQGGNEKLFF.

The chain is built from TRBV10-3 and TRBJ1-1, with D unclear. This CDR3 is 11 amino acids long. Germline CDR1 reads ENHRY; CDR2 reads SYGVKD. V was pared by 10 bases and J by 5 bases, with 11 bases between. In DNA, the CDR3 is TGTGCCACACGTAGGTTTACTGAAGCTTTCTTT. Translated, it gives CATRRFTEAFF.

The chain employs TRBV4-1 and TRBJ1-6, with TRBD1 as a possible D gene (6 bases). The CDR3 is 15 residues long. V was shortened by 1 base and J by 7 bases, with 11 bases between the two germline ends. The germline V gene has CDR1 MGHRA and CDR2 YSYEKL. CDR3 sequence (DNA): TGCGCCAGCAGCCAAGTACAGGGATTCAATTCACCCCTCCACTTT. Translated, it gives CASSQVQGFNSPLHF.

The V call is TRBV7-3, the J call TRBJ1-1; 7 bases fit TRBD1. This CDR3 comprises 16 residues. V was pared by 5 bases and J by 1 base, with 10 bases of the junction left unmatched. Germline lookup yields CDR1 SGHTA and CDR2 FQGTGA. Here the CDR3 reads CASSLDPGQRNTEAFF. The CDR3 DNA reads TGTGCCAGCAGCCTTGACCCGGGACAGAGGAACACTGAAGCTTTCTTT.

The V call is TRBV7-9, the J call TRBJ2-7, with D possibly matching TRBD1 (6 bases). CDR1 is SEHNR and CDR2 is FQNEAQ in the germline V gene (reference sequence). The CDR3 is 14 residues long. Trimming stripped 0 bases from V and 4 bases from J, with 10 bases between. The CDR3 coding sequence is TGTGCCAGCAGCTTAGCGGCAGGGGTATACGAGCAGTACTTC. Its protein is CASSLAAGVYEQYF.

The V and J genes are TRBV28 and TRBJ1-1; 11 bases fit TRBD1. Trimming cost V 4 bases and J 0 bases; bases outside gene matches: 4. CDR1 MDHEN and CDR2 SYDVKM come from the germline V gene. The CDR3 contains 16 residues. The CDR3 region has the DNA TGTGCCAGCAGTTCCAGGACAGGGGGCTTGAACACTGAAGCTTTCTTT. Translated: CASSSRTGGLNTEAFF.

The rearrangement joins TRBV19 to TRBJ2-5, with 9 bases lining up with TRBD2. Germline CDR1 LNHDA, CDR2 SQIVND (reference sequence). The CDR3 has 15 residues. The ends lost 2 bases at V and 6 bases at J; junction bases unmatched: 7. CDR3 protein: CASSISGRSIQTQYF. The CDR3 nucleotides are TGTGCCAGTAGTATAAGCGGGAGGTCAATACAGACCCAGTACTTC.

The chain uses TRBV5-5 and TRBJ1-3; D possibly corresponds to TRBD1 (5 bases). The V and J ends lost 0 bases and 4 bases respectively, with 8 bases between them. The length of the CDR3 is 14 residues. The germline CDR1 and CDR2 sequences are SGHKS and YYEKEE (reference sequence). In nucleotides, the CDR3 is TGTGCCAGCAGCTTGGCCCGACAGGGAAACACCATATATTTT. Encoded protein: CASSLARQGNTIYF.

The rearrangement links TRBV7-2 to TRBJ2-3; 13 positions agree with TRBD2. The trim removed 5 bases at V and 6 bases at J, leaving 5 bases unmatched. The germline V gene has CDR1 SGHTA and CDR2 FQGNSA. CDR3 length: 15 residues. DNA of the CDR3: TGTGCCAGCAGCCGACTAGCGGGGGGCCTGGATACGCAGTATTTT. Its protein is CASSRLAGGLDTQYF.

The V gene is TRBV7-3, the J gene TRBJ2-1, with TRBD1 matching over 9 bases. CDR3 length: 17 amino acids. Germline-derived CDR1 and CDR2 are SGHTA and FQGTGA. V lost 2 bases and J lost 5; bases outside the gene matches: 10. CDR3: CASSLEPPGTGNNEQFF. Written as DNA, the CDR3 is TGTGCCAGCAGCTTAGAGCCCCCCGGGACAGGGAACAATGAGCAGTTCTTC.

This chain connects TRBV6-1 to TRBJ2-5; 8 bases fit TRBD1. This CDR3 has 15 amino acids. The germline V gene encodes CDR1 MNHNS and CDR2 SASEGT. V lost 4 bases and J lost 5; bases outside the gene matches: 9. The CDR3 sequence is CASSALGQAQETQYF. CDR3 DNA: TGTGCCAGCAGTGCGTTGGGACAGGCCCAGGAGACCCAGTACTTC.